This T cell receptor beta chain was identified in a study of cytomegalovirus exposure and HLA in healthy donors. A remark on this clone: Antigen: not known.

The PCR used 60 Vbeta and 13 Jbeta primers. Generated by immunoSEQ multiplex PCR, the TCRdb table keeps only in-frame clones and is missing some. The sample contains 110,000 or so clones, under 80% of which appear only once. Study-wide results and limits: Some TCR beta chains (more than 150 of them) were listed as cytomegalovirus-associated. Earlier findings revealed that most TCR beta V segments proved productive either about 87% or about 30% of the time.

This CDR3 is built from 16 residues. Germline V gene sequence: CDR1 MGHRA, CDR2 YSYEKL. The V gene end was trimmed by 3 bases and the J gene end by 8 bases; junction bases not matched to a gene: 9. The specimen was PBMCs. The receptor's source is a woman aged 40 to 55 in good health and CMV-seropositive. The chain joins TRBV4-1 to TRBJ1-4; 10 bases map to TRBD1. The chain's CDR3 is CASSQTGTGAGEKLFF. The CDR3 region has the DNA TGCGCCAGCAGCCAGACCGGGACAGGGGCGGGAGAAAAACTGTTTTTT.